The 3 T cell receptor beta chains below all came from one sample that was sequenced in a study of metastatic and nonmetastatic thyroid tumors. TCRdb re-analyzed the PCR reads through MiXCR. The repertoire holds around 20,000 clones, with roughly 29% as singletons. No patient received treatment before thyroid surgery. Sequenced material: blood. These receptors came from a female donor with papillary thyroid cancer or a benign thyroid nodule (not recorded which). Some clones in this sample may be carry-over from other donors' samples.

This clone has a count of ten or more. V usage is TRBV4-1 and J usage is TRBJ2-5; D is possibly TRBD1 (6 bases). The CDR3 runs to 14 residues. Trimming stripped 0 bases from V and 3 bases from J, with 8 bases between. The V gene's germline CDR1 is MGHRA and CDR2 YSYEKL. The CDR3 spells CASSQDWDKETQYF. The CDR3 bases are TGCGCCAGCAGCCAAGACTGGGACAAAGAGACCCAGTACTTC.

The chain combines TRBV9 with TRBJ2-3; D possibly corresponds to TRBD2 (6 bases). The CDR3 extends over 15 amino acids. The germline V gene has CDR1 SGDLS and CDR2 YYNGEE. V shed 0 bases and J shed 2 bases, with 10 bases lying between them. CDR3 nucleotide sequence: TGTGCCAGCAGCGTAGTAGGAGGGGCCACAGATACGCAGTATTTT. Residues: CASSVVGGATDTQYF.

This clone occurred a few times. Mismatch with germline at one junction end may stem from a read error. The CDR3 here is CATNRVAGDTQYF. CDR3 DNA: TGTGCCACCAACAGAGTAGCGGGAGATACCCAGTACTTC. V gene TRBV15 combines with J gene TRBJ2-5, with 9 bases matching TRBD2. The CDR3 is made up of 13 amino acids. Germline V gene sequence: CDR1 LNHNV, CDR2 YYDKDF (reference sequence).